Listed below are T cell receptor beta chains from one sample, sequenced in a study of blood T cell repertoires in COVID-19. Assay: immunoSEQ multiplex PCR; the TCRdb copy retains only in-frame clones and omits some. In the table there are 97,000 or so clones, approximately 84% of which are singletons. The sequenced material came from peripheral blood. Receptor source: a man in his sixties or seventies with acute or convalescent COVID-19. The CDR3 runs from the conserved cysteine through the conserved F or W. A D gene is named only where the DNA matches it firmly. The size of a clone is reported for some rows only, either as once, few or many, or as a class for expanded clones.

V	D	J	size	CDR3	DNA
TRBV3-1/TRBV3-2	TRBD1	TRBJ2-7	few	CASSQAQGVPYEQYF	TGTGCCAGCAGCCAAGCACAGGGGGTCCCCTACGAGCAGTACTTC
TRBV27	NA	TRBJ1-2	NA	CASSLAPTFYGYTF	TGTGCCAGCAGTTTGGCCCCCACGTTCTATGGCTACACCTTC
TRBV6-5	NA	TRBJ2-7	NA	CASSYEGSYEQYF	TGTGCCAGCAGTTATGAGGGATCCTACGAGCAGTACTTC
TRBV7-9	NA	TRBJ2-7	NA	CASSLSGVEQYF	TGTGCCAGCAGCTTATCCGGGGTGGAGCAGTACTTC
TRBV6-6	TRBD1	TRBJ1-1	NA	CASSYQGTDTEAFF	TGTGCCAGCAGTTACCAGGGGACAGACACTGAAGCTTTCTTT
TRBV18	NA	TRBJ1-6	few	CASSPRSSYNSPLHF	TGTGCCAGCTCACCGCGGAGCTCCTATAATTCACCCCTCCACTTT
TRBV9	TRBD1	TRBJ1-2	few	CASSVRDRDWGYTF	TGTGCCAGCAGCGTACGAGACAGGGATTGGGGCTACACCTTC
TRBV29-1	TRBD1	TRBJ2-3	many	CSGRDRETDTQYF	TGCAGCGGCCGGGACAGGGAAACAGATACGCAGTATTTT
TRBV27	TRBD2	TRBJ2-2	once	CANPSIGLAAIHGELFF	TGTGCCAACCCCTCGATCGGACTAGCGGCGATACACGGGGAGCTGTTTTTT
TRBV6-5	NA	TRBJ1-4	NA	CASSYGPANEKLFF	TGTGCCAGCAGTTACGGCCCAGCTAATGAAAAACTGTTTTTT
TRBV7-2	TRBD1	TRBJ1-5	NA	CASSFGDRGGPWHF	TGTGCCAGCAGCTTCGGGGACAGGGGGGGGCCTTGGCATTTT
TRBV30	NA	TRBJ2-7	NA	CAWSAGVVYEQYF	TGTGCCTGGAGTGCAGGGGTTGTCTACGAGCAGTACTTC
TRBV19	NA	TRBJ1-1	NA	CASSMGVFMNTEAFF	TGTGCCAGTAGTATGGGAGTCTTTATGAACACTGAAGCTTTCTTT
TRBV19	TRBD1	TRBJ1-4	NA	CASMKTGDGDEKLFF	TGTGCCAGTATGAAGACAGGGGATGGGGATGAAAAACTGTTTTTT
TRBV10-2	NA	TRBJ1-6	few	CASSEEVSPLHF	TGCGCCAGCAGTGAAGAGGTTTCACCCCTCCACTTT
TRBV5-6	NA	TRBJ2-3	NA	CASSPNRVGTDTQYF	TGTGCCAGCAGCCCCAACAGGGTAGGCACAGATACGCAGTATTTT
TRBV6-5	TRBD1	TRBJ1-1	NA	CASSRGPTEAFF	TGTGCCAGCAGCAGGGGGCCCACTGAAGCTTTCTTT
TRBV19	NA	TRBJ1-3	NA	CASSIRRGAENTIYF	TGTGCCAGTAGTATCCGCAGGGGCGCCGAAAACACCATATATTTT